This T cell receptor beta chain was identified in a study of monozygotic twins with inflammatory bowel disease. The CDR3 has 16 amino acids. The UMIs contained a 6-nucleotide sample barcode. They were added by template switching during cDNA synthesis. With the 5' RACE reads reprocessed, TCRdb shows one record per CDR3 protein and no DNA. There are about 450,000 distinct CDR3 sequences in the sample, with approximately 2.4% held by the top ten. Study-level findings and limits: Distinguishing T cell subtypes was not possible.

Points on this clonotype: Its matching antigen is unknown.

This TCR was sampled from a human donor with ulcerative colitis or Crohn's disease, or a healthy co-twin of an affected twin (not recorded which). The rearrangement links TRBV5-3 to TRBJ2-2; TCRdb designates TRBD1, a call that cannot be tested without DNA. Being an ORF, TRBV5-3 has a function that is uncertain. The sample consisted of blood. CDR3 sequence: CARSVLISDRPRELFF.